A single sample is the source of the 20 T cell receptor beta chains below, sequenced in a study of blood T cell repertoires in COVID-19. Profiling relied on immunoSEQ multiplex PCR, and the TCRdb table lists in-frame clones only, not all of them. This sample carries approximately 290,000 clones, around 87% of them seen once, and the ten largest clones take 3.5% to 4.5%. The sequencing input was PBMCs or T cells enriched from blood (not recorded which). The receptor set was obtained from a young woman with acute COVID-19.

The CDR3 sequence: CASSKQLPNTEAFF. The CDR3 coding sequence is TGTGCCAGTAGTAAACAGCTGCCGAACACTGAAGCTTTCTTT. The rearrangement uses TRBV19 and TRBJ1-1; D is unclear. The length of the CDR3 is 14 residues. CDR1 and CDR2 (germline): LNHDA, SQIVND (reference sequence). Trimming took off 4 bases at V and 1 base at J, with 10 bases between the two ends.

V and J are TRBV9 and TRBJ2-1; 10 bases fit TRBD2. The germline gives CDR1 SGDLS, CDR2 YYNGEE. The trim removed 0 bases at V and 7 bases at J, leaving 7 bases unmatched. The CDR3 runs to 16 residues. The CDR3 region is CASSVDAAGGRNEQFF. CDR3 nucleotides: TGTGCCAGCAGCGTAGACGCAGCGGGAGGGCGGAATGAGCAGTTCTTC.

The gene calls are TRBV28 and TRBJ1-2; 12 positions agree with TRBD1. With V trimmed by 4 bases and J by 4 bases, 4 bases remained unmatched. This CDR3 region has 15 residues. The germline CDR1 and CDR2 sequences are MDHEN and SYDVKM. In nucleotides, the CDR3 is TGTGCCAGCAGTTCCGGGACAGGGGGCGCCTATGGCTACACCTTC. Protein sequence: CASSSGTGGAYGYTF.

The V and J genes are TRBV18 and TRBJ1-2; D possibly corresponds to TRBD1 (6 bases). Trimming cost V 8 bases and J 6 bases, with 16 bases left between them. CDR3 length: 13 residues. Per germline, CDR1 KGHSH and CDR2 LQKENI. CDR3 in amino acids: CASRSPAGDGYTF. CDR3 DNA: TGTGCCAGCCGTTCACCCGCAGGGGATGGCTACACCTTC.

The V gene is TRBV11-1, the J gene TRBJ2-7; D is uncertain. The ends were cut back, 1 base at V and 7 bases at J, with 11 bases in the middle. Germline CDR1 is SGHAT and CDR2 is FQDESV (reference sequence). The CDR3 runs 13 residues. For the CDR3, the DNA is TGTGCCAGCAGCTTAGGAGGTCGACGGGAGCAGTACTTC. It is translated as CASSLGGRREQYF.

V is TRBV5-4 and J is TRBJ1-2, with TRBD1 identical over 10 bases. Germline V lookup: CDR1 SGHNT, CDR2 YYREEE (reference sequence). V gave up 3 bases and J gave up 6 bases; unmatched junction bases: 14. The CDR3 runs to 17 residues. CDR3 in DNA: TGTGCCAGCAGCTCCTCAATAACCCGGGACAGGGGCGATGGCTACACCTTC. Its protein is CASSSSITRDRGDGYTF.

The chain combines TRBV27 with TRBJ2-5, with TRBD2 matching over 7 bases. Per germline, CDR1 MNHEY and CDR2 SMNVEV (reference sequence). The CDR3 has 15 amino acids. V gave up 6 bases and J gave up 4 bases; unmatched junction bases: 11. CDR3 loop: CASSPSWLAVETQYF. CDR3 nucleotides: TGTGCCAGCAGCCCTTCCTGGCTAGCGGTAGAGACCCAGTACTTC.

The V call is TRBV11-2, the J call TRBJ2-5; 11 bases match TRBD2. The CDR3 contains 18 residues. Trimming took 0 bases from V and 4 from J; bases not matched to a gene: 10. CDR1 and CDR2 from the germline V gene are SGHAT and FQNNGV. This CDR3 is CASSLEPPTSGSGETQYF. CDR3 DNA sequence: TGTGCCAGCAGCTTAGAACCCCCCACTAGCGGGAGCGGAGAGACCCAGTACTTC. The entire variable domain, with the rest obtained from reference TRBV11-2 and TRBJ2-5, is as follows: EAGVAQSPRYKIIEKRQSVAFWCNPISGHATLYWYQQILGQGPKLLIQFQNNGVVDDSQLPKDRFSAERLKGVDSTLKIQPAKLEDSAVYLCASSLEPPTSGSGETQYFGPGTRLLVL.

DNA for the CDR3: TGTGCCAGCAGTTGGCAGGCCAGCCTCTTTAATGGCTACACCTTC. It specifies CASSWQASLFNGYTF. The chain links TRBV28 to TRBJ1-2; no firm D call. CDR3 size: 15 residues. Between the trimmed V and J ends, which lost 4 bases and 6 bases, there was a span of 18 bases. Germline values: CDR1 MDHEN, CDR2 SYDVKM.

The chain employs TRBV5-8 and TRBJ2-3; 10 bases are a match to TRBD2. V dropped 0 bases and J dropped 3; count of bases not matched to a gene: 10. The CDR3 length is 18 residues. The germline CDR1 and CDR2 sequences are SGHTS and YDEGEE. The CDR3, as DNA: TGTGCCAGCAGCTTGGCCGTGGCTAGCGGGGGAACTACAGATACGCAGTATTTT. Protein: CASSLAVASGGTTDTQYF.

The genes are TRBV12-3 or TRBV12-4 and TRBJ2-5; 8 bases fit TRBD2. The CDR3 runs 12 residues. The junction had 2 bases not matched to a gene; V was cut back by 8 bases and J by 3 bases. The CDR3, as DNA: TGTGCCAGCCGGCGGGGGGAAGAGACCCAGTACTTC. As protein: CASRRGEETQYF.

The chain uses TRBV27 and TRBJ1-3; 8 bases fit TRBD1. Germline trimming cut 4 bases from V and 2 bases from J; bases unmatched to any gene: 4. CDR3 length equals 15 residues. The germline gives CDR1 MNHEY, CDR2 SMNVEV (reference sequence). The CDR3 DNA reads as TGTGCCAGCAGTTCAGGGGGCACACCTGGAAACACCATATATTTT. Translating it yields CASSSGGTPGNTIYF.

V and J are TRBV7-9 and TRBJ2-1; TRBD1 might be the D (6 bases). From germline, CDR1 is SEHNR and CDR2 FQNEAQ (reference sequence). Trimming left V 2 bases short and J 3 bases short, with 11 bases between. This CDR3 has 15 residues. CDR3 protein: CASSLWQGNYNEQFF. The CDR3 coding sequence is TGTGCCAGCAGCTTATGGCAGGGGAACTACAATGAGCAGTTCTTC.

The count of this clone is one. V and J are TRBV11-2 and TRBJ2-3, with D tentatively TRBD2 (7 bases). Per the germline V gene, CDR1 is SGHAT and CDR2 is FQNNGV. The V end was cut by 5 bases, the J end by 5 bases, with 17 bases between. There are 15 residues in the CDR3. The CDR3 sequence: CASSPLGGRGDTQYF. CDR3 nucleotides: TGTGCCAGCAGCCCGTTGGGGGGGCGCGGAGATACGCAGTATTTT.

This clone was seen just once. J is TRBJ2-2 and V is TRBV2; possible D gene TRBD2, 5 bases. The ends were cut back, 7 bases at V and 6 bases at J, with 12 bases in the middle. This CDR3 is 13 amino acids long. Looked up from germline, CDR1 is SNHLY and CDR2 is FYNNEI. The CDR3: CASISSRSGELFF. The CDR3 DNA follows: TGTGCCAGCATATCTAGCCGTTCCGGGGAGCTGTTTTTT. Full variable domain (outside the CDR3, taken from reference TRBV2 and TRBJ2-2): EPEVTQTPSHQVTQMGQEVILRCVPISNHLYFYWYRQILGQKVEFLVSFYNNEISEKSEIFDDQFSVERPDGSNFTLKIRSTKLEDSAMYFCASISSRSGELFFGEGSRLTVL.

The rearrangement links TRBV11-2 to TRBJ2-3; D may be TRBD2 (6 bases). The length of the CDR3 is 17 residues. The germline V gene has CDR1 SGHAT and CDR2 FQNNGV. V was pared by 1 base and J by 4 bases, with 18 bases between. The chain's CDR3 is CASSLVPRGGNPDTQYF. The CDR3 DNA reads TGTGCCAGCAGCTTAGTTCCGAGGGGAGGCAACCCAGATACGCAGTATTTT.

This sequence joins TRBV11-1 and TRBJ2-1; the match to TRBD2 covers 8 bases. Germline V gene lookup returns CDR1 SGHAT and CDR2 FQDESV (reference sequence). Losses at the gene ends were 5 bases for V and 10 bases for J; bases not matched to a gene: 13. The CDR3 is made up of 15 amino acids. The CDR3 sequence is CASSLWAGGDREQFF. CDR3 DNA: TGTGCCAGCAGCCTATGGGCGGGAGGTGACAGGGAGCAGTTCTTC.

The rearrangement joins TRBV28 to TRBJ2-3, with 7 bases fitting TRBD2. The CDR3 sequence is 16 residues long. Trimming at V came to 5 bases and at J to 3 bases, leaving 11 bases not matched to a gene. Per germline, CDR1 MDHEN and CDR2 SYDVKM. CDR3 sequence: CASSPLRTSWTDTQYF. The CDR3 nucleotides are TGTGCCAGCAGTCCCCTACGGACTAGTTGGACAGATACGCAGTATTTT.

The rearrangement joins TRBV13 to TRBJ2-2; maybe TRBD2 (5 bases). Trimming pared 1 base from V and 7 bases from J, leaving 7 bases between. The CDR3 extends over 13 amino acids. Germline V gene sequence: CDR1 PRHDT, CDR2 FYEKMQ (reference sequence). CDR3 region: CASSLELVGELFF. The CDR3 DNA reads as TGTGCCAGCAGCTTAGAACTAGTCGGGGAGCTGTTTTTT. Looking up the rest from reference TRBV13 and TRBJ2-2 gives the full variable domain: AAGVIQSPRHLIKEKRETATLKCYPIPRHDTVYWYQQGPGQDPQFLISFYEKMQSDKGSIPDRFSAQQFSDYHSELNMSSLELGDSALYFCASSLELVGELFFGEGSRLTVL.

This clone appeared a single time. The chain carries TRBV2 and TRBJ2-1; TRBD2 matches at 11 bases. This CDR3 comprises 16 residues. The ends lost 4 bases at V and 5 bases at J; junction bases unmatched: 7. CDR1 SNHLY and CDR2 FYNNEI come from the germline V gene. The CDR3 nucleotides read TGTGCCAGCAGTGGTTTACTAGCGGGAGTACACAATGAGCAGTTCTTC. It encodes CASSGLLAGVHNEQFF.